The source of this T cell receptor beta chain is a study of blood T cell repertoires in COVID-19. On the study more broadly: In each case, the material was cDNA or gDNA derived from T cells, B-cell-depleted T cells, or PBMCs.

Trimming took off 1 base at V and 1 base at J, with 15 bases between the two ends. Germline loops: CDR1 LGHNA, CDR2 YSLEER. The CDR3 sequence is 17 residues long. Original methodology: Quantification of nucleated cells was approximated via reference gene primer amplification. Assay: immunoSEQ multiplex PCR; the TCRdb copy retains only in-frame clones and omits some. The DNA was the basis for D and trimming; V, J and clone size are from that table. There are some 530,000 clones in the sample; 80% to 90% occur only once, and 3.2% lies in the top ten. The V and J genes are TRBV4-3 and TRBJ2-3; a weak D match, TRBD1 (6 bases). The sample comprised peripheral blood. The receptor's source is a human donor in a cohort sampled during active COVID-19. CDR3 in amino acids: CASSQVEGHFGTDTQYF. The CDR3 DNA reads TGCGCCAGCAGCCAAGTCGAGGGACATTTTGGCACAGATACGCAGTATTTT.